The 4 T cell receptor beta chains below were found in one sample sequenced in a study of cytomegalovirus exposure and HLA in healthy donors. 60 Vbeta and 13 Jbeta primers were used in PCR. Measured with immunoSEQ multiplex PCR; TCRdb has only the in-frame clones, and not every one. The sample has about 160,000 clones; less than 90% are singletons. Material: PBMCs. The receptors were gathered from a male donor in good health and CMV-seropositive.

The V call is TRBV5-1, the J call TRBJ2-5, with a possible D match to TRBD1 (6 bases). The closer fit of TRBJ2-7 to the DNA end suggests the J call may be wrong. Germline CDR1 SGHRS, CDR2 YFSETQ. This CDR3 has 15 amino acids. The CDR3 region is CASSSQGTYNYEQYF. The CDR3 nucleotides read TGCGCCAGCAGCTCCCAGGGGACGTATAACTACGAGCAGTACTTC.

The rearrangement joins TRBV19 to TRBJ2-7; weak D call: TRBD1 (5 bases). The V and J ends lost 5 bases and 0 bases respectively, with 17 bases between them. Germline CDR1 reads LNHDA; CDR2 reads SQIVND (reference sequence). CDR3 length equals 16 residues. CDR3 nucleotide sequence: TGTGCCAGTAGTCAAGGGGCAGCGAGGAGCTCCTACGAGCAGTACTTC. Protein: CASSQGAARSSYEQYF.

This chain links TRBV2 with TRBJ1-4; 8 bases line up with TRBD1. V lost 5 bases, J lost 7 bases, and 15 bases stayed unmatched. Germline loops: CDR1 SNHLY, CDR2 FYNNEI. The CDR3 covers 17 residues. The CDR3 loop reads CASSTVPQGQEREKLFF. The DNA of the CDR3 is TGTGCCAGCAGTACCGTGCCTCAGGGACAGGAGCGTGAAAAACTGTTTTTT.

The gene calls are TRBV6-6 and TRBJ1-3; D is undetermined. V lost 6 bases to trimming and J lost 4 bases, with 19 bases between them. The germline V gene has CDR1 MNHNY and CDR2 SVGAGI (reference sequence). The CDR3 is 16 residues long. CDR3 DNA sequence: TGTGCCAGCAGCTCCTCGGTCGGGGTCTCCGGAAACACCATATATTTT. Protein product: CASSSSVGVSGNTIYF.